This T cell receptor beta chain was found in a study of OX40 agonist ivuxolimab in advanced cancers. The study in broad terms: Ivuxolimab was a fully human IgG2 agonistic monoclonal antibody targeting the costimulatory receptor OX40 (CD134). Partial responses occurred in three dose-escalation patients, of whom one had hepatocellular carcinoma and two had cutaneous melanoma. Of the approximately 54 patients in dose escalation, about 20 had hepatocellular carcinoma, roughly 15 had melanoma, 9 had renal cell carcinoma and 9 had head and neck cancer. In the dose-escalation cohort, 75% to 90% of patients were male, and the mean age was around 60 years with a range of 23 to 79. Prior anti-PD-1, anti-PD-L1 or anti-CTLA-4 therapy was permitted, and checkpoint inhibitors had been received by about two fifths of dose-escalation patients. The paper reports the monotherapy dose-escalation portion (N of about 47 patients) of the phase I ivuxolimab trial. The point of sequencing TCRbeta in the periphery was to test whether ivuxolimab changed TCR sequence diversity and drove clonal T-cell expansion. Intravenous ivuxolimab was administered to patients every 2 weeks at six dose levels: 0.01, 0.1, 0.3, 1.5, 3 and 10 mg/kg. What the authors observed across the whole study: In partial responders in the 0.1-3.0 mg/kg groups, normalized peripheral clonal expansion was found to be among the lowest, especially among CD8+ T cells. The antigen specificity of the peripheral T cells that underwent clonal expansion was not determined. Clonal expansion of both CD4+ and CD8+ blood T cells was observed from baseline to week 6 at doses 0.1 to 3.0 mg/kg. After ivuxolimab, more expanded clones were found on average in CD8+ T cells than in CD4+ T cells. Low levels of normalized T-cell clonal expansion were also seen in some patients who did not respond.

For sequencing of the TCRbeta CDR3 region, genomic DNA was extracted from the sorted cells. The immunoSEQ Assay was used to sequence the TCRbeta CDR3 regions. In TCRdb, the immuneACCESS table is reduced to in-frame sequences with V and J assigned. These tables do not hold every clone; where another copy was compared, an unresolved V gene accounts for under half, and the others remain unexplained. This sample is represented by tens of thousands of clones; 84% of them were singletons. The ten biggest clones cover approximately 2% of the sample. From the cysteine up to the phenylalanine, the CDR3 has a length of 15 residues. Kept here is only the CDR3 DNA, which spans 45 bases and is read in frame from base 1. The trim is 4 bases for V and 7 bases for J, with a gap of 16 bases between the germline ends. CDR1 and CDR2 are drawn from the germline V gene: MGHRA, YSYEKL. Patients with autoimmune disease history or receiving systemic immunosuppression were excluded from the trial. In every dose cohort, peripheral blood was drawn for TCR sequencing at baseline, cycle 4 day 1, and cycle 7 day 1. Samples were obtained from an open-label, multicenter, first-in-human phase I dose-escalation trial of ivuxolimab. Adults with locally advanced or metastatic melanoma, renal cell carcinoma, hepatocellular carcinoma or head and neck squamous cell carcinoma were enrolled in the trial. Before TCR sequencing, CD4+ T cells and CD8+ T cells from peripheral blood were sorted into separate populations.

Turning to this clone: Its antigen is unknown. No clone much larger than this one lies a single base away; base qualities are absent.

The source is an adult with an advanced solid tumor such as melanoma, head and neck, liver or kidney cancer. The rearrangement combines TRBV4-1 with TRBJ1-4; perhaps TRBD1 is the D gene, with 6 bases matching. The input for sequencing was CD4+ or CD8+ T cells sorted from blood, taken in a trial of the OX40 agonist ivuxolimab. The DNA sequence follows: TGCGCCAGCAGCCTGGGGGGCGTGGAGGTTGAAAAACTGTTTTTT. This is translated as CASSLGGVEVEKLFF.